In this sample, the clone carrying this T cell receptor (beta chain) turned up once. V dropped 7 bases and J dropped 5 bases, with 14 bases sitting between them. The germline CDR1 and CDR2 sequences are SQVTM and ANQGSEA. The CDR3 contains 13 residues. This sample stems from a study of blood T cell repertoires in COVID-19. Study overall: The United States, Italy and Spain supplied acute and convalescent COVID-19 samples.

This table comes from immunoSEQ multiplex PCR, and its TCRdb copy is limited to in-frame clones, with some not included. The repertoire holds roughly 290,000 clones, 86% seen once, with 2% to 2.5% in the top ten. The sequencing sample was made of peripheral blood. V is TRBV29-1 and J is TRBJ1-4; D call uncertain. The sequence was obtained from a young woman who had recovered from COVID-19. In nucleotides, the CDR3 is TGCAGCGCCTCCGCGGCCCCAAATGAAAAACTGTTTTTT. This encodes CSASAAPNEKLFF.